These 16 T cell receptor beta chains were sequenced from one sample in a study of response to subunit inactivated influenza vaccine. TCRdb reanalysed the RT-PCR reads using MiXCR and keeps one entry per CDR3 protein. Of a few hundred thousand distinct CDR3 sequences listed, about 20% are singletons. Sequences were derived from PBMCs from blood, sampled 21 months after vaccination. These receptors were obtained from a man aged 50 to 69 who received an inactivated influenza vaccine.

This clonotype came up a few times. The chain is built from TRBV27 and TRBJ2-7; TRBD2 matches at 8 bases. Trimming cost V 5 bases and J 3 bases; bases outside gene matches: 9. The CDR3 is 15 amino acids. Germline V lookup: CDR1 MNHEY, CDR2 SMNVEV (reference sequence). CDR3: CASSPLTSAVYEQYF. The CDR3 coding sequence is TGTGCCAGCAGTCCTCTGACTAGCGCTGTCTACGAGCAGTACTTC.

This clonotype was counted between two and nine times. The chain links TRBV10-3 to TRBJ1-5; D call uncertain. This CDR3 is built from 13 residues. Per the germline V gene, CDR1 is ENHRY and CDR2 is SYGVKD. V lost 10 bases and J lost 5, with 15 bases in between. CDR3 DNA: TGTGCCACCCAAGGAACCCTGGATCAGCCCCAGCATTTT. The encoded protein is CATQGTLDQPQHF.

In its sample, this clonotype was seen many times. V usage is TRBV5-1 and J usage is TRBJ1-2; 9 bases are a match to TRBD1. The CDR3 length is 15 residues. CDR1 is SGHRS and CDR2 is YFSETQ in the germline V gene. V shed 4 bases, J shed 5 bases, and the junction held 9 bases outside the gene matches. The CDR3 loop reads CASSLSVGTGYGYTF. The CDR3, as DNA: TGCGCCAGCAGCCTATCTGTGGGGACAGGGTATGGCTACACCTTC.

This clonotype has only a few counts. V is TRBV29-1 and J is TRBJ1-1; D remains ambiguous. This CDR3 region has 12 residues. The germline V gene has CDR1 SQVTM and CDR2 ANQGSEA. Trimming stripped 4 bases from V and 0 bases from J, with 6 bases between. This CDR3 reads CSVVGMNTEAFF. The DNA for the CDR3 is TGCAGCGTTGTGGGGATGAACACTGAAGCTTTCTTT.

Written as DNA, the CDR3 is TGCAGTGCTACCGGGACAGGGGGCTGGACCGGGGAGCTGTTTTTT. Amino acids: CSATGTGGWTGELFF. The chain uses TRBV20-1 and TRBJ2-2, with TRBD1 identical over 12 bases. The CDR3 has 15 residues. V lost 4 bases, J lost 5 bases, and 5 bases stayed unmatched. The V gene's germline CDR1 is DFQATT and CDR2 SNEGSKA (reference sequence).

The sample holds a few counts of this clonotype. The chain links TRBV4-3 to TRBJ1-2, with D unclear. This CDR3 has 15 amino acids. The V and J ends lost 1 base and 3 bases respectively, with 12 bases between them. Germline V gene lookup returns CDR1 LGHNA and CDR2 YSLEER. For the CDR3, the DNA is TGCGCCAGCAGCCAAGTTACCCTCCCTCACTATGGCTACACCTTC. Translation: CASSQVTLPHYGYTF.

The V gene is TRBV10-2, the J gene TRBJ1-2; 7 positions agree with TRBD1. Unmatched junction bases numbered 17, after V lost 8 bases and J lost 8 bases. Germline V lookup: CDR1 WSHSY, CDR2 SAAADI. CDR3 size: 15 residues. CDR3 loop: CASGKGTAPRDGYTF. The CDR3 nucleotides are TGCGCCAGCGGTAAAGGGACAGCACCCAGGGACGGCTACACCTTC.

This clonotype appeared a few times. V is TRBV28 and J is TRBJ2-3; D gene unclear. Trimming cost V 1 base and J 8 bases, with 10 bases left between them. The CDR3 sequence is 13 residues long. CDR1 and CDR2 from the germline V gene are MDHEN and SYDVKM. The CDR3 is CASSLYGRSTQYF. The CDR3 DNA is TGTGCCAGCAGTTTATATGGAAGGAGTACGCAGTATTTT.

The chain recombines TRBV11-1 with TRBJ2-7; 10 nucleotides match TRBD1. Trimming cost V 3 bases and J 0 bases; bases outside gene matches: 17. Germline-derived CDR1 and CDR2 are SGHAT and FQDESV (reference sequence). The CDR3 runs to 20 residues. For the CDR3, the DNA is TGTGCCAGCAGCTTGATGGACAGGGGGTTTTTTAGCGCCAGCTCCTACGAGCAGTACTTC. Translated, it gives CASSLMDRGFFSASSYEQYF.

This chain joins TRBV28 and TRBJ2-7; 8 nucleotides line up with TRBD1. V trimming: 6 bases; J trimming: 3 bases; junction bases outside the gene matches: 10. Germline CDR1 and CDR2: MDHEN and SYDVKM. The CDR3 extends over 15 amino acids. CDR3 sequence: CASSPVRDRGYEQYF. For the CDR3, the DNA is TGTGCCAGCAGCCCAGTCCGAGACAGGGGCTACGAGCAGTACTTC. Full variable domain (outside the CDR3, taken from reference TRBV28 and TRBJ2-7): DVKVTQSSRYLVKRTGEKVFLECVQDMDHENMFWYRQDPGLGLRLIYFSYDVKMKEKGDIPEGYSVSREKKERFSLILESASTNQTSMYLCASSPVRDRGYEQYFGPGTRLTVT.

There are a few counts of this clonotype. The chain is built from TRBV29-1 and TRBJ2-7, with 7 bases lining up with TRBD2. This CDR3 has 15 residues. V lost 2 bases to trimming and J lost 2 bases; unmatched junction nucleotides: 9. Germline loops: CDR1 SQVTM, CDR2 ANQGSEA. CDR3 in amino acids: CSVETGTSETYEQYF. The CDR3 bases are TGCAGCGTTGAAACGGGTACTAGCGAGACCTACGAGCAGTACTTC.

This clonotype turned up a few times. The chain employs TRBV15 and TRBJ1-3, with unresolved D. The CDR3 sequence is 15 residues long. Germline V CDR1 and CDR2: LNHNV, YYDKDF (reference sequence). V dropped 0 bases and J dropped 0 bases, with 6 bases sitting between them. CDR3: CATSRDTRSGNTIYF. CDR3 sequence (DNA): TGTGCCACCAGCAGAGACACGCGCTCTGGAAACACCATATATTTT.

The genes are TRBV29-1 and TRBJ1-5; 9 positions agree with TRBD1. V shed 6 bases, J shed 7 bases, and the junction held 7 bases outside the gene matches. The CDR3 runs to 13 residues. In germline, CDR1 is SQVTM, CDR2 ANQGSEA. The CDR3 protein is CSVETGGGQPQHF. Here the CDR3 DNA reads TGCAGCGTGGAGACAGGGGGAGGACAGCCCCAGCATTTT.

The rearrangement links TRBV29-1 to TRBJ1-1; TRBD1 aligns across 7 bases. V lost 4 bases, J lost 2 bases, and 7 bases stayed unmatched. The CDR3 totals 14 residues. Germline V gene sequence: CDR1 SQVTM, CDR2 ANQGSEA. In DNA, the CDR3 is TGCAGCGTTGTAAGGCAGGGGGGAAACACTGAAGCTTTCTTT. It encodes CSVVRQGGNTEAFF.

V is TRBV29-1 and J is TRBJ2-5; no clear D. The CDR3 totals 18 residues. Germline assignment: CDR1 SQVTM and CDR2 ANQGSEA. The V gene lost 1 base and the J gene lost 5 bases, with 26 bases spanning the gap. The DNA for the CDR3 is TGCAGCGTTGAAGGTCTCGTAATAGGGAATCATAATTTGGAGACCCAGTACTTC. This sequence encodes CSVEGLVIGNHNLETQYF.

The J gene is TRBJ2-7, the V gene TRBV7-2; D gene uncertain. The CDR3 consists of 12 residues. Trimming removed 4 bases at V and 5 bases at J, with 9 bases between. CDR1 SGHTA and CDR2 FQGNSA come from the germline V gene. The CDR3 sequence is CASSYGSNEQYF. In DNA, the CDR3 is TGTGCCAGCAGCTACGGTAGCAACGAGCAGTACTTC.